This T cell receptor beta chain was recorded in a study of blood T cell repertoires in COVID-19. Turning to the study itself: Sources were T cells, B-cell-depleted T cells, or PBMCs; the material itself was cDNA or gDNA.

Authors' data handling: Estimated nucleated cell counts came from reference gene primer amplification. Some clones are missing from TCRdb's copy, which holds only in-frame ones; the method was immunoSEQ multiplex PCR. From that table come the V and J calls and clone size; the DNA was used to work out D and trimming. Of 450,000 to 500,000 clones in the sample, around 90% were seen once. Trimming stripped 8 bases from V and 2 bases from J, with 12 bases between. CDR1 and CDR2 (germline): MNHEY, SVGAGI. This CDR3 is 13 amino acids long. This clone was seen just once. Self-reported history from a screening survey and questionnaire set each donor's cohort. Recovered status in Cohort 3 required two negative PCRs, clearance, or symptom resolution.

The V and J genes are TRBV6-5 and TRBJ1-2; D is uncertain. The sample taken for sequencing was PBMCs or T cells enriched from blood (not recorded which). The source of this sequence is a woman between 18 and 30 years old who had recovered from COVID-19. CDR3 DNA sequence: TGTGCCAGCCGGTCGACGGGGAACTATGGCTACACCTTC. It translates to CASRSTGNYGYTF.